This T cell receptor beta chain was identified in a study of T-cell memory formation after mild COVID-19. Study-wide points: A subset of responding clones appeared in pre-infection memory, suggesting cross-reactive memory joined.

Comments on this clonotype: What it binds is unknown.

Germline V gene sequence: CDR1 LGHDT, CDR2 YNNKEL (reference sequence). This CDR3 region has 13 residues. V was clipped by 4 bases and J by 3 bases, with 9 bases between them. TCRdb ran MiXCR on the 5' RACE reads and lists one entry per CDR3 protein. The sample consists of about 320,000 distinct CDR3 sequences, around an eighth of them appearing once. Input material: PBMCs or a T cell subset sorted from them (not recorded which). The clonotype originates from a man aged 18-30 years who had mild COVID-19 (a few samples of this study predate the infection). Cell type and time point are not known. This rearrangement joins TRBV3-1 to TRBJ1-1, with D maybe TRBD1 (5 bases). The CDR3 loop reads CASSPGGYTEAFF. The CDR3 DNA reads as TGTGCCAGCAGCCCGGGGGGTTACACTGAAGCTTTCTTT. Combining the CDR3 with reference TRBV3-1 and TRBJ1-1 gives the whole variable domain DTAVSQTPKYLVTQMGNDKSIKCEQNLGHDTMYWYKQDSKKFLKIMFSYNNKELIINETVPNRFSPKSPDKAHLNLHINSLELGDSAVYFCASSPGGYTEAFFGQGTRLTVV.